This TCR beta chain appears in the sequencing data of a study of high-grade serous ovarian cancer treatment subgroups. Study-wide context: Mean per sample: approximately 14,000 reads, about 7,500 unique TCR beta rearrangements.

Notes on this clone: No antigen is known for it.

Assay: immunoSEQ multiplex PCR; the TCRdb copy retains only in-frame clones and omits some. This sample has about 7,700 clones; 65% to 75% occur once, and the top ten carry 5% to 6.5%. The length of the CDR3 is 18 residues. Germline CDR1 is LNHNV and CDR2 is YYDKDF (reference sequence). Trimming cost V 5 bases and J 0 bases, with 17 bases left between them. Tumor tissue was taken before any definitive surgery or chemotherapy was given. General study points: Repertoire similarity ranged roughly 0.11 to 0.8 between tumors of one patient.

The V and J genes are TRBV15 and TRBJ2-6; a weak D match, TRBD1 (5 bases). This TCR derives from a human donor with high-grade serous ovarian cancer. The sequenced sample consisted of tumor tissue. The CDR3 DNA reads as TGTGCCACCAGCGCACCTAAGGGGCCCCTCTCTGGGGCCAACGTCCTGACTTTC. It yields the protein CATSAPKGPLSGANVLTF.